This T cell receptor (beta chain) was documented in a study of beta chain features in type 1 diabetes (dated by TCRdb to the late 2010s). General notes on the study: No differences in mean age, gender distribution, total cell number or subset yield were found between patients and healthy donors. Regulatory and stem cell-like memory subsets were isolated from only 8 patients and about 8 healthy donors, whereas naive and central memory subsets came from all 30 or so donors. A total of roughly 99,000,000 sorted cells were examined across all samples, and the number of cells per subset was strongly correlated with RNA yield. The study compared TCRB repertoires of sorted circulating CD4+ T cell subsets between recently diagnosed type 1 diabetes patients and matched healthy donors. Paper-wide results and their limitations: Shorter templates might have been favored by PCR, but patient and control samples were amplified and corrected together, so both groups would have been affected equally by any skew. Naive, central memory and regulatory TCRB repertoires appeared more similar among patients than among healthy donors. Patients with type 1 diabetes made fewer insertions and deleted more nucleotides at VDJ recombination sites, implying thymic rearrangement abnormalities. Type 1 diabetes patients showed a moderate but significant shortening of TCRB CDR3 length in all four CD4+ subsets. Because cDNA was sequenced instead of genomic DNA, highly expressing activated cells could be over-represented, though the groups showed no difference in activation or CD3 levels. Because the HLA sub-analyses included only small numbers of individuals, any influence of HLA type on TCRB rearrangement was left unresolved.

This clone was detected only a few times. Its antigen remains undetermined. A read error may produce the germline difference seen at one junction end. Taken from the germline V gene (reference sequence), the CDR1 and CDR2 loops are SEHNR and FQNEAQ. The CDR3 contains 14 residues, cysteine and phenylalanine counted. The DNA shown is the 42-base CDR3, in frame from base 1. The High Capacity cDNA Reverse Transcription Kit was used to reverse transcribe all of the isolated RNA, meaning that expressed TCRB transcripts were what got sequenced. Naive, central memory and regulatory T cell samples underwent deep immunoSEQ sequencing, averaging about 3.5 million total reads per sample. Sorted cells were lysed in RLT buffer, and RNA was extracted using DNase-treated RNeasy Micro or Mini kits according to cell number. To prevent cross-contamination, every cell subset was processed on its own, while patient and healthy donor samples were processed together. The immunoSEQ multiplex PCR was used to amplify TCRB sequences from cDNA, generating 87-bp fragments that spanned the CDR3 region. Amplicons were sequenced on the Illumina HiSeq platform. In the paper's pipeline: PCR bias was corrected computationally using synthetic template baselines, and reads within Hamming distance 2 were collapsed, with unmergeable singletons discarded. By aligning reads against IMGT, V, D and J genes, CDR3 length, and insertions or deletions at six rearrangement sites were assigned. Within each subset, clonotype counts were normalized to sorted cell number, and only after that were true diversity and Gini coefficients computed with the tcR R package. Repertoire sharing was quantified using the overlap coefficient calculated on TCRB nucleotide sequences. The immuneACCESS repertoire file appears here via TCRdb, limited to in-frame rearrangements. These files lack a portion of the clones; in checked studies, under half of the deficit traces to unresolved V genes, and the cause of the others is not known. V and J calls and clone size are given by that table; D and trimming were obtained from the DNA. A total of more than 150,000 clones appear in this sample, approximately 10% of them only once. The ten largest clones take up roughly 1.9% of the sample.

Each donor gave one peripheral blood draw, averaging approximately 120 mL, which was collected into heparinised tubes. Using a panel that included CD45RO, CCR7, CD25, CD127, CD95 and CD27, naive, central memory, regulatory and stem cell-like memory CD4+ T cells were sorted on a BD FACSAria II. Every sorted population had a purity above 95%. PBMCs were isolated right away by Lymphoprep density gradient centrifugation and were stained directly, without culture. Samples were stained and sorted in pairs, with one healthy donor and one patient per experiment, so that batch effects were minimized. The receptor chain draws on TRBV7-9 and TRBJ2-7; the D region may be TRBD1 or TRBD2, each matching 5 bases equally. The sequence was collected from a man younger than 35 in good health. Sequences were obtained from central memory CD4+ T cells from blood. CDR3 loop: CASSSQGPSHEQYF. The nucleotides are TGTGCCAGCAGCTCTCAGGGACCCTCCCACGAGCAGTACTTC.